This T cell receptor (beta chain) comes out of a study of T-cell memory formation after mild COVID-19. Broader study findings: In pre-infection memory, a portion of responding clones appeared, which suggested that cross-reactive memory joined.

About this clonotype: Its antigen is still unknown.

MiXCR was run by TCRdb on the 5' RACE reads, yielding one entry per CDR3 protein. Of fewer than 400,000 distinct CDR3 sequences listed, 10% to 15% are singletons. V gave up 7 bases and J gave up 3 bases, with 11 bases separating them. This CDR3 spans 13 amino acids. Germline V gene data show CDR1 as KGHDR and CDR2 as SFDVKD. The sample was PBMCs or a T cell subset sorted from them (not recorded which). The J gene is TRBJ1-1, the V gene TRBV24-1; D is undetermined. This receptor was taken from a man aged 18 to 35 who had mild COVID-19 (a few samples of this study predate the infection). Cell type and time point are not known. CDR3 residues: CATRDGLYTEAFF. CDR3 coding DNA: TGTGCCACCAGGGACGGGCTTTACACTGAAGCTTTCTTT.